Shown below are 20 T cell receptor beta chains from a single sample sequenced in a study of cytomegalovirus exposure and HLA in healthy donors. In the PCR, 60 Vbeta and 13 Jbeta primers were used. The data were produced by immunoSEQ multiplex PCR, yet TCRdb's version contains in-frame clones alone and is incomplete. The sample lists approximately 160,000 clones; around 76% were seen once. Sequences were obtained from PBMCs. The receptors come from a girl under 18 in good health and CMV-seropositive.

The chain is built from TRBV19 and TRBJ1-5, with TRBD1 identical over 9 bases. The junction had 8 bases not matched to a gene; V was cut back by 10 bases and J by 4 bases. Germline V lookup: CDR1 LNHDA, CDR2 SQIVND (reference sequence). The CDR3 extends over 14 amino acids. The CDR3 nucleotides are TGTGCCACACGCATCGGGACAGGGAATCAGCCCCAGCATTTT. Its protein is CATRIGTGNQPQHF.

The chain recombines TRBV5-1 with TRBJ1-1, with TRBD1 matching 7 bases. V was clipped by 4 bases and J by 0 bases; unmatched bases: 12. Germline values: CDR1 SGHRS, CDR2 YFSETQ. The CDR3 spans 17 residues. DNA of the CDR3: TGCGCCAGCAGCCCTCGGGCAGGGGGTGCCTTGAACACTGAAGCTTTCTTT. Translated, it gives CASSPRAGGALNTEAFF.

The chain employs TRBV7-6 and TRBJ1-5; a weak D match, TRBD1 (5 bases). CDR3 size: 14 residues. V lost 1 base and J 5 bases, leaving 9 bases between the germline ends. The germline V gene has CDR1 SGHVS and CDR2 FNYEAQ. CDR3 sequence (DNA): TGTGCCAGCAGCTTAGTAGGAGGGGATCAGCCCCAGCATTTT. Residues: CASSLVGGDQPQHF. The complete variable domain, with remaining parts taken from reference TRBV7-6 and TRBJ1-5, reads GAGVSQSPRYKVTKRGQDVALRCDPISGHVSLYWYRQALGQGPEFLTYFNYEAQQDKSGLPNDRFSAERPEGSISTLTIQRTEQRDSAMYRCASSLVGGDQPQHFGDGTRLSIL.

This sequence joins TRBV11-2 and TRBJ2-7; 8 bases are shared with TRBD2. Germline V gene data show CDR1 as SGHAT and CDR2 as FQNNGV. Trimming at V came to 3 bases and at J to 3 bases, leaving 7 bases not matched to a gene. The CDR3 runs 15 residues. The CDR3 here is CASSFYSGSFYEQYF. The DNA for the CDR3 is TGTGCCAGCAGCTTTTACAGCGGGAGTTTCTACGAGCAGTACTTC.

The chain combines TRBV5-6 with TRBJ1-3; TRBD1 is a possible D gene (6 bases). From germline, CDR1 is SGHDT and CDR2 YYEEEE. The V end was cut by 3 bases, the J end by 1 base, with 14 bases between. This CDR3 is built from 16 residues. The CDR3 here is CASSWGGPESGNTIYF. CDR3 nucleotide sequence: TGTGCCAGCAGCTGGGGGGGGCCCGAATCTGGAAACACCATATATTTT.

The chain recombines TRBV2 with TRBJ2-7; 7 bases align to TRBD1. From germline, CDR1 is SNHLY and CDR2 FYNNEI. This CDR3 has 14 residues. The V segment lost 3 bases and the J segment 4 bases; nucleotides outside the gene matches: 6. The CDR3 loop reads CASSEQGDSYEQYF. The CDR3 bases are TGTGCCAGCAGTGAGCAGGGGGATTCGTACGAGCAGTACTTC. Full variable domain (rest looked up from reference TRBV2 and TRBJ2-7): EPEVTQTPSHQVTQMGQEVILRCVPISNHLYFYWYRQILGQKVEFLVSFYNNEISEKSEIFDDQFSVERPDGSNFTLKIRSTKLEDSAMYFCASSEQGDSYEQYFGPGTRLTVT.

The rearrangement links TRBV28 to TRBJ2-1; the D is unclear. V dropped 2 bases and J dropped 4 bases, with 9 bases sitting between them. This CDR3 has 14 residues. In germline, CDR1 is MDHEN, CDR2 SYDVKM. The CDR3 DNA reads TGTGCCAGCAGTTTAACTCAGGAATACAATGAGCAGTTCTTC. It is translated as CASSLTQEYNEQFF.

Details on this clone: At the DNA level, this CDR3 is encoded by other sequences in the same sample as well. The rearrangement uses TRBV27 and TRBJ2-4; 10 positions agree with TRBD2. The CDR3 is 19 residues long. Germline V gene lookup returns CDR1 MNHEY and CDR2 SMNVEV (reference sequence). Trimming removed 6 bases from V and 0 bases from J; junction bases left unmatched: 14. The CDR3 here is CASSLRWIAGGIAKNIQYF. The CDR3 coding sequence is TGTGCCAGCAGCTTAAGGTGGATAGCGGGGGGAATAGCCAAAAACATTCAGTACTTC.

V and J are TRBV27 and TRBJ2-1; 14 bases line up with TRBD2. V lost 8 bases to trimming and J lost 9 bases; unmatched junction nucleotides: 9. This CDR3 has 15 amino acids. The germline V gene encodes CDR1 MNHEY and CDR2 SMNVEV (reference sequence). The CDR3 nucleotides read TGTGCCAGCTGGTCCGGGACTAGCGGGGGAGGTGAGCAGTTCTTC. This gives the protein CASWSGTSGGGEQFF.

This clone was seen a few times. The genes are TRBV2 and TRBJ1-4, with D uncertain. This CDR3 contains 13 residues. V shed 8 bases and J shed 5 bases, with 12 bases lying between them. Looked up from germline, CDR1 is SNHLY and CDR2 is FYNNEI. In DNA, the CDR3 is TGTGCCAGCTTCGTCCCCGTGAATGAAAAACTGTTTTTT. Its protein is CASFVPVNEKLFF.

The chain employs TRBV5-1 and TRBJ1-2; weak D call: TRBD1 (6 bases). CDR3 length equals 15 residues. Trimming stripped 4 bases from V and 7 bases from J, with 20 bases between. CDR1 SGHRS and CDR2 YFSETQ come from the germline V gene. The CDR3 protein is CASSPNRDVTTGYTF. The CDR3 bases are TGCGCCAGCAGCCCTAACAGGGACGTCACTACTGGCTACACCTTC. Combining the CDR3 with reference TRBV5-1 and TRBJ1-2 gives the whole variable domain KAGVTQTPRYLIKTRGQQVTLSCSPISGHRSVSWYQQTPGQGLQFLFEYFSETQRNKGNFPGRFSGRQFSNSRSEMNVSTLELGDSALYLCASSPNRDVTTGYTFGSGTRLTVV.

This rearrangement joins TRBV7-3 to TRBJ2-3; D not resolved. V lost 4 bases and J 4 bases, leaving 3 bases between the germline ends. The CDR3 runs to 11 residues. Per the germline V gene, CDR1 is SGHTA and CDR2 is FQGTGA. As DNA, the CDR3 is TGTGCCAGCAGCTCCTCAGATACGCAGTATTTT. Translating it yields CASSSSDTQYF.

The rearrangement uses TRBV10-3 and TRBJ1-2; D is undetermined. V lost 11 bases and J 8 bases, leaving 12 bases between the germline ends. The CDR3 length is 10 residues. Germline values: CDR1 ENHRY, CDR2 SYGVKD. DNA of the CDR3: TGTGCCTCCCGGGGTGAAGGCTACACCTTC. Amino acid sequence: CASRGEGYTF.

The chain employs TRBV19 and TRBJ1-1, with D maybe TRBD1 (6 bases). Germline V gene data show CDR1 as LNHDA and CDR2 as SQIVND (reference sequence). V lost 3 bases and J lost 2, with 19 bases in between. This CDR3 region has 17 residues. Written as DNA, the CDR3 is TGTGCCAGTAGTATCCCCCGGGGGGGGACACTCAACACTGAAGCTTTCTTT. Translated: CASSIPRGGTLNTEAFF. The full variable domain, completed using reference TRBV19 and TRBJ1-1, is DGGITQSPKYLFRKEGQNVTLSCEQNLNHDAMYWYRQDPGQGLRLIYYSQIVNDFQKGDIAEGYSVSREKKESFPLTVTSAQKNPTAFYLCASSIPRGGTLNTEAFFGQGTRLTVV.

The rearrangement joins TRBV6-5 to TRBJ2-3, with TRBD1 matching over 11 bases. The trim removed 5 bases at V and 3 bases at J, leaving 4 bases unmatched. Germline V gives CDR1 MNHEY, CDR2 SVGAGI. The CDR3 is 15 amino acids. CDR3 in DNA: TGTGCCAGCAGTAGGGACAGGGGGGATACAGATACGCAGTATTTT. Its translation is CASSRDRGDTDTQYF.

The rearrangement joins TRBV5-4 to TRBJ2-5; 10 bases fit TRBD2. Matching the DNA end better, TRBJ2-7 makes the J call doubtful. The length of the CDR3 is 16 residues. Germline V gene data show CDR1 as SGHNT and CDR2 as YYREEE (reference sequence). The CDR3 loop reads CASSPGRTSGSYEQYF. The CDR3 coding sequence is TGTGCCAGCAGCCCCGGACGGACTAGCGGCTCCTACGAGCAGTACTTC.

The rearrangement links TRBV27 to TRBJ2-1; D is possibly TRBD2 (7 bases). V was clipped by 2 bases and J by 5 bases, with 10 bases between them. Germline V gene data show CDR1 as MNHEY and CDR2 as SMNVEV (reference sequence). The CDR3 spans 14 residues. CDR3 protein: CASSLAGAHNEQFF. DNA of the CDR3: TGTGCCAGCAGTTTAGCGGGGGCCCACAATGAGCAGTTCTTC.

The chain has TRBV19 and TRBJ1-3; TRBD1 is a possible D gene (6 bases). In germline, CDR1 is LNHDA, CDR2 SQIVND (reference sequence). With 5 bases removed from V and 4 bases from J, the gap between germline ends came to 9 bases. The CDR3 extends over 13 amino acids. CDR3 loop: CASSLGQGNTIYF. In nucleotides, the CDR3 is TGTGCCAGTAGTCTTGGACAGGGAAACACCATATATTTT.

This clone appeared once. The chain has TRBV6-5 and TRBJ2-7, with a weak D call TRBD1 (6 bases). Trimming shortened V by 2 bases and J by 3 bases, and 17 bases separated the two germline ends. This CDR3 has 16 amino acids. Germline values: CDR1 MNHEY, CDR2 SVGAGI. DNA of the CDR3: TGTGCCAGCAGTTACGTCTCAGGGGCGCTTCACTACGAGCAGTACTTC. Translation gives CASSYVSGALHYEQYF.

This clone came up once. The chain's CDR3 is CASSATGKGYTF. The CDR3 nucleotides read TGTGCCAGCAGTGCGACAGGGAAAGGCTACACCTTC. V is TRBV28 and J is TRBJ1-2; TRBD1 matches 7 bases. Unmatched junction bases numbered 5, after V lost 5 bases and J lost 8 bases. Germline V gene data show CDR1 as MDHEN and CDR2 as SYDVKM. The CDR3 has 12 amino acids.